The next 26 T cell receptor beta chains were all read from a single sample in a study of blood T cell repertoires in COVID-19. Only in-frame clones appear in the TCRdb table, and some are missing; sequencing was by immunoSEQ multiplex PCR. The sample shows more than 200,000 clones, about 88% of them seen only once. Sequenced: peripheral blood. These receptor sequences come from a man in his 70s with acute or convalescent COVID-19.

The gene calls are TRBV5-1 and TRBJ2-1, with 7 nucleotides matching TRBD2. Germline values: CDR1 SGHRS, CDR2 YFSETQ. The CDR3 has 16 residues. V trimming: 3 bases; J trimming: 6 bases; junction bases outside the gene matches: 12. The CDR3 here is CASSSWVRERLNEQFF. In nucleotides, the CDR3 is TGCGCCAGCAGCTCGTGGGTGCGGGAGCGGCTCAATGAGCAGTTCTTC.

The chain recombines TRBV4-1 with TRBJ1-1; D perhaps matches TRBD1 (6 bases). CDR3 length equals 15 residues. Trimming left V 0 bases short and J 6 bases short, with 14 bases between. The germline gives CDR1 MGHRA, CDR2 YSYEKL. CDR3 nucleotide sequence: TGCGCCAGCAGCCAAGATATGGGGACAACCCCTGAAGCTTTCTTT. The encoded protein is CASSQDMGTTPEAFF.

J is TRBJ1-4 and V is TRBV5-4; D may be TRBD1 (5 bases). Germline CDR1 SGHNT, CDR2 YYREEE (reference sequence). The V and J ends lost 4 bases and 8 bases respectively, with 18 bases between them. The CDR3 contains 15 residues. The DNA for the CDR3 is TGTGCCAGCAGCACCGGGGGGGGGACGCAAGAAAAACTGTTTTTT. Protein product: CASSTGGGTQEKLFF.

This chain uses TRBV3-1 (or the pseudogene TRBV3-2) with TRBJ2-7, with unresolved D. Trimming cost V 1 base and J 2 bases, with 9 bases left between them. The CDR3 has 14 residues. Germline lookup yields CDR1 LGHDT and CDR2 YNNKEL (reference sequence). The CDR3 reads CASSQGPFTYEQYF. The DNA of the CDR3 is TGTGCCAGCAGCCAAGGTCCCTTTACCTACGAGCAGTACTTC.

J is TRBJ1-2 and V is TRBV30; D gene ambiguous. The V gene lost 1 base and the J gene lost 4 bases, with 7 bases spanning the gap. Germline CDR1 and CDR2: GTSNPN and SVGIG (reference sequence). The CDR3 contains 12 residues. This CDR3 reads CAWSGQVYGYTF. CDR3 DNA: TGTGCCTGGAGTGGACAAGTCTATGGCTACACCTTC.

The chain combines TRBV19 with TRBJ1-1, with D tentatively TRBD1 (5 bases). The ends were cut back, 7 bases at V and 3 bases at J, with 18 bases in the middle. In germline, CDR1 is LNHDA, CDR2 SQIVND (reference sequence). The CDR3 has 15 amino acids. The CDR3 bases are TGTGCCAGTACTCCTTGGCGGGGCAAGGACACTGAAGCTTTCTTT. Translated: CASTPWRGKDTEAFF. Full variable domain (rest looked up from reference TRBV19 and TRBJ1-1): DGGITQSPKYLFRKEGQNVTLSCEQNLNHDAMYWYRQDPGQGLRLIYYSQIVNDFQKGDIAEGYSVSREKKESFPLTVTSAQKNPTAFYLCASTPWRGKDTEAFFGQGTRLTVV.

The gene calls are TRBV6-5 and TRBJ1-1, with TRBD1 matching over 7 bases. Trimming took 6 bases from V and 6 from J; bases not matched to a gene: 10. The CDR3 is 14 residues long. Germline-derived CDR1 and CDR2 are MNHEY and SVGAGI. CDR3 coding DNA: TGTGCCAGCAGGGACAGGCCCCGAGGGCCTGAAGCTTTCTTT. Translation: CASRDRPRGPEAFF.

The rearrangement joins TRBV15 to TRBJ2-7, with 11 bases lining up with TRBD2. Germline V gene sequence: CDR1 LNHNV, CDR2 YYDKDF (reference sequence). This CDR3 spans 20 amino acids. Trimming cost V 1 base and J 0 bases; bases outside gene matches: 14. CDR3 residues: CATSRGLAGGLIGPSYEQYF. The CDR3 DNA is TGTGCCACCAGCAGAGGTCTAGCGGGAGGTTTAATCGGTCCCTCCTACGAGCAGTACTTC.

The rearrangement links TRBV5-4 to TRBJ2-3, with D maybe TRBD2 (7 bases). V lost 0 bases and J lost 13, with 12 bases in between. Per the germline V gene, CDR1 is SGHNT and CDR2 is YYREEE (reference sequence). The CDR3 contains 12 residues. The CDR3 coding sequence is TGTGCCAGCAGCTTGGGAGAGGGGGGGGAGTATTTT. This sequence encodes CASSLGEGGEYF.

Notes on this clone: The sample contains more than one DNA sequence encoding this CDR3. The chain has TRBV7-3 and TRBJ2-1; 7 nucleotides agree with TRBD1. The germline CDR1 and CDR2 sequences are SGHTA and FQGTGA. Losses at the gene ends were 3 bases for V and 13 bases for J; bases not matched to a gene: 9. The CDR3 totals 13 residues. CDR3 loop: CASSFYRGTEQFF. The DNA for the CDR3 is TGTGCCAGCAGCTTTTACAGGGGTACTGAACAGTTCTTC.

The rearrangement joins TRBV19 to TRBJ1-1; 7 positions match TRBD1. The CDR3 covers 16 residues. Germline CDR1 is LNHDA and CDR2 is SQIVND (reference sequence). J was trimmed by 0 bases and V by 5 bases; bases with no gene match: 9. The CDR3, as DNA: TGTGCCAGTAGTCCCCCTCGACAGGGTATGAACACTGAAGCTTTCTTT. This encodes CASSPPRQGMNTEAFF.

The CDR3 is CATSRRDKMNTEAFF. Here the CDR3 DNA reads TGTGCCACCAGCAGACGGGACAAGATGAACACTGAAGCTTTCTTT. V and J are TRBV15 and TRBJ1-1; possibly TRBD1 for D (6 bases). Germline CDR1 reads LNHNV; CDR2 reads YYDKDF (reference sequence). There are 15 residues in the CDR3. V shed 2 bases and J shed 0 bases, with 10 bases lying between them.

The chain recombines TRBV11-2 with TRBJ2-1, with a possible D match to TRBD2 (6 bases). The CDR3 has 15 amino acids. Trimming removed 1 base at V and 5 bases at J, with 12 bases between. Germline CDR1 is SGHAT and CDR2 is FQNNGV. CDR3 amino acids: CASSLGGSGHNEQFF. The CDR3 DNA is TGTGCCAGCAGCTTAGGGGGTAGCGGACACAATGAGCAGTTCTTC.

This chain connects TRBV18 to TRBJ1-4; 8 bases fit TRBD1. The V segment lost 5 bases and the J segment 5 bases; nucleotides outside the gene matches: 10. There are 16 residues in the CDR3. Germline-derived CDR1 and CDR2 are KGHSH and LQKENI. CDR3 loop: CASSSFSGTGNEKLFF. CDR3 bases: TGTGCCAGCTCATCCTTTTCCGGGACAGGCAATGAAAAACTGTTTTTT.

The chain is built from TRBV3-1 (or the pseudogene TRBV3-2) and TRBJ1-1; TRBD1 is a possible D gene (5 bases). The V gene's germline CDR1 is LGHDT and CDR2 YNNKEL (reference sequence). V was trimmed by 0 bases and J by 1 base, leaving 9 bases between them. The CDR3 spans 15 residues. CDR3 coding DNA: TGTGCCAGCAGCCAAGATGGCGGGGGGAACACTGAAGCTTTCTTT. It specifies CASSQDGGGNTEAFF.

The CDR3 bases are TGTGCCACCAGCCTAATGAGGCCCCAGCATTTT. It specifies CATSLMRPQHF. The chain combines TRBV24-1 with TRBJ1-5; D is ambiguous. CDR3 length: 11 residues. Germline V CDR1 and CDR2: KGHDR, SFDVKD. V gave up 7 bases and J gave up 9 bases, with 9 bases separating them.

The rearrangement links TRBV7-3 to TRBJ2-5; 7 nucleotides match TRBD2. CDR1 SGHTA and CDR2 FQGTGA come from the germline V gene. The CDR3 is 13 amino acids. Germline trimming cut 5 bases from V and 3 bases from J; bases unmatched to any gene: 3. The CDR3 coding sequence is TGTGCCAGCAGCCCTAGCGGAAAAGAGACCCAGTACTTC. Its protein is CASSPSGKETQYF.

This clone was observed once. The gene calls are TRBV11-2 and TRBJ2-2; D might be TRBD1 (6 bases). The CDR3 has 16 amino acids. CDR1 SGHAT and CDR2 FQNNGV come from the germline V gene. The V end lost 6 bases, the J end lost 7 bases, and 21 bases lay between the germline ends. For the CDR3, the DNA is TGTGCCAGCAGGGCAGGAACAGGGTGGACGGTCGGGGAGCTGTTTTTT. The encoded protein is CASRAGTGWTVGELFF.

V is TRBV5-4 and J is TRBJ2-1, with D unclear. The CDR3 consists of 12 residues. In germline, CDR1 is SGHNT, CDR2 YYREEE (reference sequence). The V end lost 5 bases, the J end lost 3 bases, and 6 bases lay between the germline ends. CDR3 nucleotides: TGTGCCAGCAGTTCGTACTACAATGAGCAGTTCTTC. Amino acid sequence: CASSSYYNEQFF.

The chain employs TRBV12-3 or TRBV12-4 and TRBJ2-7, with D possibly matching TRBD1 (6 bases). The V and J ends lost 5 bases and 3 bases respectively, with 8 bases between them. The CDR3 has 12 residues. The CDR3 loop reads CASSTGFYEQYF. CDR3 DNA: TGTGCCAGCAGTACAGGGTTCTACGAGCAGTACTTC.

The CDR3 loop is CASRGQGDTGELFF. The CDR3 DNA reads TGTGCCAGCAGGGGGCAGGGTGACACCGGGGAGCTGTTTTTT. V gene TRBV2 combines with J gene TRBJ2-2, with D possibly matching TRBD1 (5 bases). Trimming took 6 bases from V and 3 from J, leaving 11 bases between them. CDR3 size: 14 residues. Germline CDR1 and CDR2: SNHLY and FYNNEI. Full variable domain (missing parts from reference TRBV2 and TRBJ2-2): EPEVTQTPSHQVTQMGQEVILRCVPISNHLYFYWYRQILGQKVEFLVSFYNNEISEKSEIFDDQFSVERPDGSNFTLKIRSTKLEDSAMYFCASRGQGDTGELFFGEGSRLTVL.

The chain joins TRBV28 to TRBJ1-2; D might be TRBD1 (6 bases). Looked up from germline, CDR1 is MDHEN and CDR2 is SYDVKM. V was shortened by 5 bases and J by 8 bases, with 12 bases between the two germline ends. The CDR3 is 12 residues long. The CDR3 sequence is CASSRTGKGYTF. The CDR3, as DNA: TGTGCCAGCAGTAGAACAGGGAAGGGCTACACCTTC.

In nucleotides, the CDR3 is TGTGCCAGCATCCGGGGACTCCAAGAGACCCAGTACTTC. This encodes CASIRGLQETQYF. The chain joins TRBV6-6 to TRBJ2-5, with D perhaps TRBD2 (6 bases). The CDR3 consists of 13 residues. V was shortened by 7 bases and J by 1 base, with 10 bases between the two germline ends. Per germline, CDR1 MNHNY and CDR2 SVGAGI (reference sequence).

The V gene is TRBV28, the J gene TRBJ2-7; 7 bases line up with TRBD1. Trimming cost V 6 bases and J 1 base; bases outside gene matches: 3. The CDR3 sequence is 13 residues long. Germline V CDR1 and CDR2: MDHEN, SYDVKM. CDR3 sequence: CASRRGQSYEQYF. Here the CDR3 DNA reads TGTGCCAGCAGAAGGGGACAGTCCTACGAGCAGTACTTC.

The genes are TRBV11-2 and TRBJ2-2, with D possibly TRBD2 on 6 matching bases. Germline CDR1 reads SGHAT; CDR2 reads FQNNGV. V lost 5 bases and J 0 bases, leaving 16 bases between the germline ends. The CDR3 length is 17 residues. CDR3 nucleotide sequence: TGTGCCAGCAGCCCGAGATGGGGGACTTCGAACACCGGGGAGCTGTTTTTT. Protein product: CASSPRWGTSNTGELFF.

This chain connects TRBV5-1 to TRBJ2-5, with D tentatively TRBD1 (6 bases). CDR1 and CDR2 (germline): SGHRS, YFSETQ. V was trimmed by 8 bases and J by 2 bases, leaving 13 bases between them. The CDR3 runs 13 residues. The CDR3 is CASSRGNQETQYF. CDR3 DNA sequence: TGCGCCAGTAGTAGGGGGAATCAAGAGACCCAGTACTTC.